This TCR beta chain was retrieved from a study of T cells after yellow fever vaccination. Broader study findings: CD4 and CD8 compartments shared a small share of clonotypes, likely from convergent recombination.

Trimming took 2 bases from V and 8 from J, leaving 15 bases between them. The CDR3 is 14 amino acids. Germline loops: CDR1 MNHNY, CDR2 SVGAGI (reference sequence). In making TCR cDNA, 5'RACE template switching added a universal primer site and UMIs to it. From the 5' RACE reads, TCRdb called clonotypes with MiXCR, one entry per CDR3 protein. The table includes 300,000 to 350,000 distinct CDR3 sequences, roughly 10% detected once. Ten or more counts support this clonotype. What it recognizes is unknown. The chain links TRBV6-6 to TRBJ1-2, with D hard to call. The TCR originated in a man aged 18 to 35 who received the YFV17D yellow fever vaccine. The sequences come from CD4+ T cells sorted from PBMCs, collected 45 days after the yellow fever booster vaccination. CDR3 nucleotide sequence: TGTGCCAGCAGTTACCCGGACGACCTGGGCGGCTACACCTTC. Translated, it gives CASSYPDDLGGYTF.